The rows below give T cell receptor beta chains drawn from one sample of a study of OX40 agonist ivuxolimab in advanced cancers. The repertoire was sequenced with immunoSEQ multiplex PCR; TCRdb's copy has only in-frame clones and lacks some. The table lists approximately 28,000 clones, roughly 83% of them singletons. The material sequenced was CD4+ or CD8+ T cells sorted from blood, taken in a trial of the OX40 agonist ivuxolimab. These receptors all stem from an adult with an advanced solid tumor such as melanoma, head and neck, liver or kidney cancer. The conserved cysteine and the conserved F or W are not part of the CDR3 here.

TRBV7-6,APRRGIGEQF
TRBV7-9,ASSSWESYEQY
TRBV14,ASSQDLGRSYEQY
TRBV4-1,ASSPEYTGQGFYEQY
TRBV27,ASSWFGGSSYEQY
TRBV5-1,ASSLREGGSEAF
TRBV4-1,ASSLASASGETQY
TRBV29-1,SVLGLDSYYEQY
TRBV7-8,ASKAETQY
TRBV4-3,ASSQDRTGGVQPQH
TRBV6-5,ASRSGQGDDNEQF
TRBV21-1,ASSKGCETGSTGELF
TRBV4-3,ASSQSTSGREQY
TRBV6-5,ASSYLQGGTEAF
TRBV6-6,ASSVWGSNSGNTIY
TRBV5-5,ASSLWGEGEAF
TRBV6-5,ASSYSGAGDGYT
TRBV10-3,AMLNRDSNTGELF
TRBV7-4,ASSGDGGRTLDTQY
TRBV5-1,ASSSGLAAQDTQY
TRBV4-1,ASSQDLDRGGDTQY
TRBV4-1,ASSNGAGLNEQY
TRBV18,ASSPTRPGQFLEKLF
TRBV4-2,ASSPRQAYTNTGELF
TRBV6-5,ASSMTDNYGYT
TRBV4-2,ATRGGEQY
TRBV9,ASSGGGSGANVLT
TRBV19,ATGQGYSYEQY
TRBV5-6,ASRMGQRYGYT
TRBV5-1,ASSYGGSPLH
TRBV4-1,ASSHGPIYEQY
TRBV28,ASSPPGTGSGYT
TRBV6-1,ASSEALGGHLSNQPQH
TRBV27,ASKGSHSYEQY
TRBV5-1,ASSGDSYEQY
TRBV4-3,ASSLEGHDLNYGYT
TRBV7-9,ASSSNQGRYGYT
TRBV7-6,ASSLGQGMNTEAF
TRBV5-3,ASSLGASKSEQF
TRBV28,ASGSGQGAYGYT
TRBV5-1,ASSLESPGQGKYTTTEAF
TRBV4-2,ASSPRGVTNYGYT
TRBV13,ASEVGGTEAF
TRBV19,ASSYDRDEKLF
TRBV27,ASSPTGLAGDYYEQY
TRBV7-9,ASSFRGAFNEKLF
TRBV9,ASSLGQGVRETQY
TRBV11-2,ASATGGETQY
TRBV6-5,ASSYFGGGEYEQY
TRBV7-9,ASGAETYEQY
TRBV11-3,ASSLVKDRNYSNQPQH
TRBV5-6,ASSPGDTGELF
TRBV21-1,ASSVHRARTEAF
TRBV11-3,ATSWGMNTEAF